A single sample is the source of the 5 T cell receptor beta chains below, sequenced in a study of shared clonotypes between healthy human individuals. The protocol was immunoSEQ multiplex PCR, while the TCRdb copy is restricted to in-frame clones and leaves out a portion. This table has over 700,000 clones, 72% appearing once. The specimen was memory CD4+ T cells sorted from blood. The subset denotes: CD45RA-negative fraction. These receptors all come from a woman in her 30s in good health.

This clone was recorded once. This sample includes further DNA sequences coding for the same CDR3. This chain links TRBV5-1 with TRBJ2-3, with D possibly being TRBD1 (6 bases). Germline V gene sequence: CDR1 SGHRS, CDR2 YFSETQ. Deletions cut 3 bases from V and 3 bases from J, with 14 bases between. The CDR3 has 15 residues. DNA for the CDR3: TGCGCCAGCAGCTCCACAGGGCGTGAGACAGATACGCAGTATTTT. Translated: CASSSTGRETDTQYF.

This sequence joins TRBV30 and TRBJ2-1; D is unclear. Germline V gene lookup returns CDR1 GTSNPN and CDR2 SVGIG (reference sequence). The length of the CDR3 is 15 residues. Trimming removed 8 bases from V and 8 bases from J, with 25 bases in between. CDR3 residues: CARGKLGTHSDEQFF. The CDR3, as DNA: TGTGCCCGCGGAAAGTTGGGTACCCACTCGGATGAGCAGTTCTTC.

This chain links TRBV11-1 with TRBJ2-2; D is perhaps TRBD1 (6 bases). V was shortened by 6 bases and J by 2 bases, with 10 bases between the two germline ends. The germline CDR1 and CDR2 sequences are SGHAT and FQDESV (reference sequence). CDR3 size: 14 residues. CDR3 sequence: CASSGTTNTGELFF. In DNA, the CDR3 is TGTGCCAGCAGTGGGACAACCAACACCGGGGAGCTGTTTTTT.

Here the CDR3 DNA reads TGTGCCAGCGACAGGAACTATGGCTACACCTTC. This sequence encodes CASDRNYGYTF. This sequence joins TRBV9 and TRBJ1-2, with TRBD1 as a possible D gene (6 bases). V was cut by 7 bases and J by 2 bases, with 6 bases left in between. The CDR3 loop spans 11 amino acids. Germline lookup yields CDR1 SGDLS and CDR2 YYNGEE.

This clone has just one count. The rearrangement joins TRBV5-1 to TRBJ2-5; D not certain. V lost 2 bases and J 4 bases, leaving 12 bases between the germline ends. The germline V gene has CDR1 SGHRS and CDR2 YFSETQ. The CDR3 runs 14 residues. The CDR3 spells CASSFGPERETQYF. The CDR3, as DNA: TGCGCCAGCAGCTTTGGGCCGGAGCGAGAGACCCAGTACTTC.